This T cell receptor (beta chain) came from a study of T cells in Graves' hyperthyroidism and ophthalmopathy. Germline V gene data show CDR1 as MGHRA and CDR2 as YSYEKL. This CDR3 comprises 15 residues. Between the trimmed V and J ends, which lost 6 bases and 5 bases, there was a span of 17 bases. General observations from the study: Prediction of ophthalmopathy progression came a median around 6 months pre-onset.

This clonotype turned up a few times. Its antigen remains unidentified. Amplification of TCR beta CDR3 regions used RNA as the template. TCR CDR3 regions were first amplified by RT-PCR with HTBI primers. TCRdb called the multiplex PCR reads again in MiXCR, with one record for every CDR3 protein. Of some 570,000 distinct CDR3 sequences detected, more than 13% appear once; the ten largest clones hold around 7%. Any patient presenting with uncontrolled infection, other autoimmune disease, pregnancy or lactation was left out. Diagnoses were established using clinical symptoms, serum thyroxine and TRAb, thyroid ultrasound and orbital computed tomography.

The V gene is TRBV4-1, the J gene TRBJ2-1; D call uncertain. The receptor was isolated from a young woman with Graves' ophthalmopathy. The sequenced sample was blood. The CDR3 DNA follows: TGCGCCAGCAGTCTTCGGAGTCCGTTCCACAATGAGCAGTTCTTC. It specifies CASSLRSPFHNEQFF.